This T cell receptor (beta chain) was identified during a study of blood T cell repertoires in COVID-19. Germline CDR1 SGHRS, CDR2 YFSETQ. The CDR3 runs to 12 residues. Germline trimming cut 10 bases from V and 0 bases from J; bases unmatched to any gene: 4. Using immunoSEQ multiplex PCR, the repertoire was profiled, and TCRdb retains in-frame clones only, with some absent. Counted here are 150,000 to 200,000 clones, around 87% occurring once; the ten biggest clones make up 2.5% to 3.5%. Sequencing input: peripheral blood. V gene TRBV5-1 combines with J gene TRBJ2-7; 7 positions match TRBD2. The TCR originated in a woman aged 25-40 years with active or convalescent COVID-19. In DNA form, the CDR3 reads TGCGCCGGCTGGGACTACTCCTACGAGCAGTACTTC. This sequence encodes CAGWDYSYEQYF. The full variable domain, in which reference TRBV5-1 and TRBJ2-7 provide the parts outside the CDR3, is KAGVTQTPRYLIKTRGQQVTLSCSPISGHRSVSWYQQTPGQGLQFLFEYFSETQRNKGNFPGRFSGRQFSNSRSEMNVSTLELGDSALYLCAGWDYSYEQYFGPGTRLTVT.